Shown below are 32 T cell receptor beta chains from a single sample sequenced in a study of blood T cell repertoires in COVID-19. Data came from immunoSEQ multiplex PCR; TCRdb stores just in-frame clones and leaves some out. Among about 170,000 clones listed, around four fifths were seen once. What was sequenced was peripheral blood. The source of these receptors is a woman of 80 years or more with COVID-19, enrolled during active disease.

V usage is TRBV5-1 and J usage is TRBJ2-7; possibly TRBD1 for D (6 bases). Germline loops: CDR1 SGHRS, CDR2 YFSETQ. The V gene lost 2 bases and the J gene lost 4 bases, with 16 bases spanning the gap. This CDR3 is 15 amino acids long. CDR3 in amino acids: CASSLQGVNPYEQYF. The CDR3 DNA reads as TGCGCCAGCAGCTTACAGGGCGTGAATCCTTACGAGCAGTACTTC.

The V gene is TRBV9, the J gene TRBJ2-3; the D is unclear. Trimming removed 3 bases from V and 1 base from J, with 12 bases in between. Germline V gives CDR1 SGDLS, CDR2 YYNGEE. This CDR3 region has 15 residues. The CDR3 region has the DNA TGTGCCAGCAGCGGGATAGCCCTCGGCACAGATACGCAGTATTTT. Encoded protein: CASSGIALGTDTQYF.

V is TRBV5-1 and J is TRBJ1-1, with 7 bases identical to TRBD1. With V trimmed by 6 bases and J by 1 base, 6 bases remained unmatched. The CDR3 has 14 residues. Germline V gene lookup returns CDR1 SGHRS and CDR2 YFSETQ. Written as DNA, the CDR3 is TGCGCCAGCACGCCACAGGGGACGAACACTGAAGCTTTCTTT. Translating gives CASTPQGTNTEAFF.

This clone was counted once. The rearrangement uses TRBV5-8 and TRBJ1-6; D is unclear. The V gene's germline CDR1 is SGHTS and CDR2 YDEGEE. The ends were cut back, 5 bases at V and 0 bases at J, with 18 bases in the middle. The length of the CDR3 is 18 residues. The CDR3, as DNA: TGTGCCAGCAGACCCCAGTCACGTCCTAGCTCCTATAATTCACCCCTCCACTTT. The encoded protein is CASRPQSRPSSYNSPLHF.

DNA of the CDR3: TGTGCCAGCAGCTTGGATTCGGGACAGTCTCCTTCCAATGAGCAGTTCTTC. This gives the protein CASSLDSGQSPSNEQFF. The chain couples TRBV5-4 to TRBJ2-1, with 7 bases fitting TRBD1. Germline CDR1 reads SGHNT; CDR2 reads YYREEE (reference sequence). This CDR3 has 17 amino acids. J lost 6 bases, V lost 0 bases, and 12 bases had no gene match.

V usage is TRBV21-1 and J usage is TRBJ2-3; TRBD1, the D gene given by the table, was not confirmed from the DNA. TRBV21-1 is a known pseudogene. CDR3 length: 14 amino acids. The CDR3 nucleotides read TGTGCCACCTCCACCGGGATGGACAGGGACCCGCAGTATTTT. The encoded protein is CATSTGMDRDPQYF.

This clone occurred a few times. The chain recombines TRBV5-1 with TRBJ1-5; 9 bases map to TRBD1. Unmatched junction bases numbered 2, after V lost 3 bases and J lost 7 bases. The germline CDR1 and CDR2 sequences are SGHRS and YFSETQ. This CDR3 comprises 13 residues. DNA for the CDR3: TGCGCCAGCAGCTATACAGGGGGCCAGCCCCAGCATTTT. Translated, it gives CASSYTGGQPQHF.

The J gene is TRBJ2-5, the V gene TRBV27; 9 bases align to TRBD1. V lost 3 bases to trimming and J lost 0 bases; unmatched junction nucleotides: 8. Germline V gene sequence: CDR1 MNHEY, CDR2 SMNVEV (reference sequence). This CDR3 region has 17 residues. The CDR3 loop is CASSFPPRTGDQETQYF. CDR3 in DNA: TGTGCCAGCAGTTTCCCCCCCCGGACAGGGGACCAAGAGACCCAGTACTTC.

The chain uses TRBV19 and TRBJ2-7, with TRBD1 matching over 9 bases. CDR3 size: 15 residues. V was clipped by 8 bases and J by 3 bases; unmatched bases: 11. The germline gives CDR1 LNHDA, CDR2 SQIVND (reference sequence). This CDR3 reads CASSSSGTGLYEQYF. The CDR3 bases are TGTGCCAGTTCTTCCAGCGGGACAGGGCTCTACGAGCAGTACTTC.

There are a few counts of this clone. The junction does not match germline at one end; this may be a read error. J is TRBJ2-7 and V is TRBV7-7; 8 nucleotides line up with TRBD1. This CDR3 is 15 amino acids long. Germline CDR1 SSHAT, CDR2 FNYEAQ (reference sequence). CDR3: CASSTGTGGSYEQYF. In nucleotides, the CDR3 is TGTGCTAGCAGCACCGGGACAGGTGGGTCCTACGAGCAGTACTTC.

This rearrangement joins TRBV27 to TRBJ2-1, with D unresolved. This CDR3 region has 13 residues. Per germline, CDR1 MNHEY and CDR2 SMNVEV (reference sequence). Trimming removed 2 bases at V and 3 bases at J, with 5 bases between. The CDR3 region is CASSLGRYNEQFF. The CDR3 nucleotides read TGTGCCAGCAGTTTAGGGCGCTACAATGAGCAGTTCTTC.

The chain recombines TRBV3-1 (or the pseudogene TRBV3-2) with TRBJ1-1; D is perhaps TRBD1 (6 bases). V was clipped by 4 bases and J by 4 bases, with 13 bases between them. CDR3 size: 14 residues. CDR1 is LGHDT and CDR2 is YNNKEL in the germline V gene (reference sequence). The CDR3 DNA sequence: TGTGCCAGCAGCCTACAGGGTGCCGGCACTGAAGCTTTCTTT. Translating gives CASSLQGAGTEAFF.

The genes are TRBV2 and TRBJ1-5; the D gene is possibly TRBD1 (6 bases). Trimming cost V 6 bases and J 5 bases, with 11 bases left between them. CDR3 length: 13 amino acids. Germline CDR1 SNHLY, CDR2 FYNNEI. The CDR3 region is CASREQGYQPQHF. The CDR3 coding sequence is TGTGCCAGCAGGGAACAGGGATATCAGCCCCAGCATTTT.

The rearrangement links TRBV6-5 to TRBJ1-2; TRBD1 is a possible D gene (6 bases). The V end lost 6 bases, the J end lost 2 bases, and 16 bases lay between the germline ends. Germline values: CDR1 MNHEY, CDR2 SVGAGI. The CDR3 is 15 amino acids. CDR3 protein: CASRNPGQRNYGYTF. DNA for the CDR3: TGTGCCAGCAGAAACCCGGGACAACGAAACTATGGCTACACCTTC.

The CDR3 loop is CASSGGTTADTQYF. The DNA for the CDR3 is TGCGCCAGCAGTGGGGGGACTACCGCAGATACGCAGTATTTT. V gene TRBV5-1 combines with J gene TRBJ2-3, with 7 bases matching TRBD2. V trimming: 5 bases; J trimming: 4 bases; junction bases outside the gene matches: 7. The CDR3 spans 14 residues. Germline V lookup: CDR1 SGHRS, CDR2 YFSETQ.

V is TRBV4-1 and J is TRBJ2-7; 8 bases fit TRBD1. The CDR3 runs to 15 residues. V shed 0 bases, J shed 3 bases, and the junction held 4 bases outside the gene matches. From germline, CDR1 is MGHRA and CDR2 YSYEKL. The CDR3 DNA is TGCGCCAGCAGCCAAGAGAGGGACAGGAACTACGAGCAGTACTTC. This gives the protein CASSQERDRNYEQYF.

Only one count was recorded for this clone. This chain links TRBV12-3 or TRBV12-4 with TRBJ2-7, with D possibly TRBD1 on 6 matching bases. V was cut by 4 bases and J by 6 bases, with 13 bases left in between. The CDR3 covers 13 residues. The chain's CDR3 is CASSSGTTGEQYF. CDR3 coding DNA: TGTGCCAGCAGTTCCGGGACAACGGGCGAGCAGTACTTC.

The V gene is TRBV7-6, the J gene TRBJ2-5; D perhaps matches TRBD2 (5 bases). Trimming left V 5 bases short and J 1 base short, with 11 bases between. CDR1 is SGHVS, CDR2 FNYEAQ, per germline. This CDR3 region has 14 residues. CDR3 region: CASSLVDFQETQYF. Here the CDR3 DNA reads TGTGCCAGCAGCCTAGTGGACTTCCAAGAGACCCAGTACTTC.

V usage is TRBV4-1 and J usage is TRBJ2-1; 7 bases align to TRBD2. This CDR3 is built from 15 residues. CDR1 is MGHRA and CDR2 is YSYEKL in the germline V gene. V was clipped by 4 bases and J by 6 bases; unmatched bases: 9. This CDR3 reads CASSRTGGSPNEQFF. DNA of the CDR3: TGCGCCAGCAGCCGGACCGGGGGGTCCCCCAATGAGCAGTTCTTC.

The chain combines TRBV5-4 with TRBJ1-1, with 7 bases fitting TRBD1. Germline loops: CDR1 SGHNT, CDR2 YYREEE (reference sequence). The CDR3 has 14 residues. The V and J ends lost 0 bases and 6 bases, in that order; junction bases with no gene match: 5. CDR3 nucleotides: TGTGCCAGCAGCTTGGCCAACAGGGGCGCTGAAGCTTTCTTT. This translates into CASSLANRGAEAFF.

The chain uses TRBV19 and TRBJ1-1; the match to TRBD1 covers 9 bases. CDR3 size: 15 residues. Per the germline V gene, CDR1 is LNHDA and CDR2 is SQIVND (reference sequence). V lost 9 bases, J lost 0 bases, and 8 bases stayed unmatched. The DNA for the CDR3 is TGTGCCAGCAATGCCGGGACAGGGTTGAACACTGAAGCTTTCTTT. The encoded protein is CASNAGTGLNTEAFF.

The rearrangement links TRBV6-5 to TRBJ2-7, with a weak D call TRBD2 (6 bases). Trimming removed 5 bases at V and 4 bases at J, with 15 bases between. Per germline, CDR1 MNHEY and CDR2 SVGAGI. CDR3 length: 14 amino acids. The CDR3 region is CASSRGGGGYEQYF. CDR3 bases: TGTGCCAGCAGTAGGGGAGGAGGAGGGTACGAGCAGTACTTC.

The rearrangement links TRBV27 to TRBJ1-4, with 8 nucleotides matching TRBD1. This CDR3 has 17 residues. Unmatched junction bases numbered 7, after V lost 4 bases and J lost 0 bases. CDR1 and CDR2 (germline): MNHEY, SMNVEV (reference sequence). CDR3 coding DNA: TGTGCCAGCAGTTCAAGACAGGGGTTATCAACTAATGAAAAACTGTTTTTT. The encoded protein is CASSSRQGLSTNEKLFF.

The rearrangement links TRBV6-5 to TRBJ2-3; TRBD2 is a possible D gene (7 bases). Germline V gene sequence: CDR1 MNHEY, CDR2 SVGAGI. The germline V and J ends were trimmed by 4 bases and 5 bases, with 19 bases remaining between them. The CDR3 runs 16 residues. The CDR3 DNA is TGTGCCAGCAGTTGGGCAGGCGGCGGGGGCAGAGATACGCAGTATTTT. Protein sequence: CASSWAGGGGRDTQYF.

This clone was observed a single time. The V and J genes are TRBV5-1 and TRBJ2-5, with D tentatively TRBD1 (6 bases). CDR1 SGHRS and CDR2 YFSETQ come from the germline V gene. V was clipped by 3 bases and J by 3 bases, with 15 bases between them. The CDR3 runs to 15 residues. In DNA form, the CDR3 reads TGCGCCAGCAGCTCGTCAGGGGTTTGGGAAGAGACCCAGTACTTC. Protein sequence: CASSSSGVWEETQYF.

This rearrangement joins TRBV29-1 to TRBJ2-5, with D possibly matching TRBD2 (5 bases). V shed 3 bases and J shed 4 bases, with 12 bases lying between them. Germline V gives CDR1 SQVTM, CDR2 ANQGSEA. The CDR3 is made up of 13 amino acids. The DNA of the CDR3 is TGCAGCGTTGAGGCTCCCAGCGGAGAGACCCAGTACTTC. This gives the protein CSVEAPSGETQYF.

This rearrangement joins TRBV18 to TRBJ2-7; 7 nucleotides align to TRBD2. With 4 bases clipped from V and 5 bases from J, the junction kept 8 bases outside the gene matches. The V gene's germline CDR1 is KGHSH and CDR2 LQKENI. The CDR3 is 14 residues long. The CDR3 DNA is TGTGCCAGCTCACGGGGCGGGAGTAACCACGAGCAGTACTTC. Encoded protein: CASSRGGSNHEQYF.

This sequence joins TRBV28 and TRBJ1-2; TRBD1 matches 9 bases. The CDR3 runs to 15 residues. Germline assignment: CDR1 MDHEN and CDR2 SYDVKM. Trimming at V came to 2 bases and at J to 4 bases, leaving 5 bases not matched to a gene. In DNA, the CDR3 is TGTGCCAGCAGTTTAGGGACAGGGAGCCTCTATGGCTACACCTTC. This gives the protein CASSLGTGSLYGYTF.

CDR3 in DNA: TGCGCCAGCAGCTTGGCGGCAGGGGATTTTCCCTACGAGCAGTACTTC. Encoded protein: CASSLAAGDFPYEQYF. This chain joins TRBV5-1 and TRBJ2-7, with D perhaps matching TRBD1 (6 bases). The CDR3 consists of 16 residues. Germline values: CDR1 SGHRS, CDR2 YFSETQ. Between the trimmed V and J ends, which lost 0 bases and 2 bases, there was a span of 15 bases.

The rearrangement joins TRBV5-1 to TRBJ1-2; 11 bases line up with TRBD1. The CDR3 contains 15 residues. Germline V gives CDR1 SGHRS, CDR2 YFSETQ. The trim removed 4 bases at V and 8 bases at J, leaving 10 bases unmatched. CDR3 amino acids: CASSTGQGVYRGYTF. The CDR3 DNA follows: TGCGCCAGCAGCACGGGACAGGGGGTTTATCGAGGCTACACCTTC.

The J gene is TRBJ1-1, the V gene TRBV5-4, with a tentative D call TRBD1 (5 bases). Germline V gives CDR1 SGHNT, CDR2 YYREEE (reference sequence). Trimming shortened V by 3 bases and J by 0 bases, and 12 bases separated the two germline ends. The CDR3 has 15 residues. CDR3 protein: CASSSQQAMNTEAFF. DNA for the CDR3: TGTGCCAGCAGCTCCCAACAGGCTATGAACACTGAAGCTTTCTTT.

The rearrangement links TRBV28 to TRBJ1-3, with 8 bases that match TRBD1. The junction had 2 bases not matched to a gene; V was cut back by 5 bases and J by 2 bases. CDR1 is MDHEN and CDR2 is SYDVKM in the germline V gene. This CDR3 is built from 14 residues. The CDR3 here is CASSVQGAGNTIYF. The DNA for the CDR3 is TGTGCCAGCAGTGTACAGGGGGCTGGAAACACCATATATTTT.